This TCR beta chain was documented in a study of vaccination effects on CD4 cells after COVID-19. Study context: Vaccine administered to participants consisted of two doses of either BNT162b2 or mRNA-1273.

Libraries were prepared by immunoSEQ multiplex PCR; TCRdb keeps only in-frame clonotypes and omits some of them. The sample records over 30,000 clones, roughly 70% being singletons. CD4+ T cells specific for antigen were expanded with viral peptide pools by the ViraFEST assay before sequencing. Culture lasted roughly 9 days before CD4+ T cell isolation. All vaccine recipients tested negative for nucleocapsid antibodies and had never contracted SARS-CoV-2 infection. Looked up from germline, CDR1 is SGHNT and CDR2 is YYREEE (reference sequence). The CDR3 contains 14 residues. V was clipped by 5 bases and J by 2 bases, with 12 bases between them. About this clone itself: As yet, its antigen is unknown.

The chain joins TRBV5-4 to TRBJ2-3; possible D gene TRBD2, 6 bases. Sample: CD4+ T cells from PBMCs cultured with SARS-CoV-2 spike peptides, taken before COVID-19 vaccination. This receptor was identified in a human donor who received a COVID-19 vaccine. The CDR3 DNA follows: TGTGCCAGCAGTCCGGGACTTCCCACAGATACGCAGTATTTT. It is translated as CASSPGLPTDTQYF.